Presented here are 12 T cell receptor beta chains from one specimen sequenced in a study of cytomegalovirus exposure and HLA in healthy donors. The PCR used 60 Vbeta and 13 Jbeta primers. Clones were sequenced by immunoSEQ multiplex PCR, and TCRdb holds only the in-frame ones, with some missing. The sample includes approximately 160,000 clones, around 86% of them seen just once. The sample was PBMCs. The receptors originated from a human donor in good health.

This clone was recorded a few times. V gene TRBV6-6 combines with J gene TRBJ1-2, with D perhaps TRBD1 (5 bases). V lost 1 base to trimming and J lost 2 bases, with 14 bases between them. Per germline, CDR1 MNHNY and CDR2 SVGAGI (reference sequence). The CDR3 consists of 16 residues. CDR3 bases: TGTGCCAGCAGTTACTGGCAGGGCCGCGAAAACTATGGCTACACCTTC. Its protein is CASSYWQGRENYGYTF.

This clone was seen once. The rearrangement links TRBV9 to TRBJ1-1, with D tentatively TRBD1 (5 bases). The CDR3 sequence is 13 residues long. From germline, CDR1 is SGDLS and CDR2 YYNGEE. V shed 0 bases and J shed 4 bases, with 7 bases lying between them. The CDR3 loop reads CASSVATGTEAFF. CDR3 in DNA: TGTGCCAGCAGCGTAGCCACAGGCACTGAAGCTTTCTTT.

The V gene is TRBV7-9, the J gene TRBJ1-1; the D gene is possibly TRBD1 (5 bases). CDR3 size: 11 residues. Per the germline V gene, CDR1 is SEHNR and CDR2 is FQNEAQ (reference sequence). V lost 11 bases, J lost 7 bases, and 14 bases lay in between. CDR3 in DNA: TGTGCCCCTGGGGCACCTCTTGAAGCTTTCTTT. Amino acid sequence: CAPGAPLEAFF.

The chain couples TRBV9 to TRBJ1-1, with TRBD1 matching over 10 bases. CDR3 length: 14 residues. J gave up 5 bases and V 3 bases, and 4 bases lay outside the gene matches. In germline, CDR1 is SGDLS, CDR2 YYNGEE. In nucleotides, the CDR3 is TGTGCCAGCAGCGGGGGACAGGGGAGGACTGAAGCTTTCTTT. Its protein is CASSGGQGRTEAFF. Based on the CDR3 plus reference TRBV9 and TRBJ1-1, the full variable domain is DSGVTQTPKHLITATGQRVTLRCSPRSGDLSVYWYQQSLDQGLQFLIQYYNGEERAKGNILERFSAQQFPDLHSELNLSSLELGDSALYFCASSGGQGRTEAFFGQGTRLTVV.

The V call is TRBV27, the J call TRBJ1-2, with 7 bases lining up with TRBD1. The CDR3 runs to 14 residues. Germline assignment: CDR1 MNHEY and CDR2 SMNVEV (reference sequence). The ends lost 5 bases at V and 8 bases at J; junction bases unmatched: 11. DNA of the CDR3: TGTGCCAGCAGTCAACTCCGGGACAGTAAAGGCTACACCTTC. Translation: CASSQLRDSKGYTF.

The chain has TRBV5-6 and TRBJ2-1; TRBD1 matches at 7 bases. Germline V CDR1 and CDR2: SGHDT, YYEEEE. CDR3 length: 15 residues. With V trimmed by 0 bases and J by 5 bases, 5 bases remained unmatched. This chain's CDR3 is CASSLGTGLDNEQFF. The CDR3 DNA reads TGTGCCAGCAGCTTGGGGACAGGACTCGACAATGAGCAGTTCTTC. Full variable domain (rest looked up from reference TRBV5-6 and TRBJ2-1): DAGVTQSPTHLIKTRGQQVTLRCSPKSGHDTVSWYQQALGQGPQFIFQYYEEEERQRGNFPDRFSGHQFPNYSSELNVNALLLGDSALYLCASSLGTGLDNEQFFGPGTRLTVL.

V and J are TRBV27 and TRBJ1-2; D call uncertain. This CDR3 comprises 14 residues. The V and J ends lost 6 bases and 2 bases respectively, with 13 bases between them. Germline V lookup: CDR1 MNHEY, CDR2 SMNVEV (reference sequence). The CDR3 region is CASSPSGRNYGYTF. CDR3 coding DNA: TGTGCCAGCAGCCCGAGTGGGAGGAACTATGGCTACACCTTC.

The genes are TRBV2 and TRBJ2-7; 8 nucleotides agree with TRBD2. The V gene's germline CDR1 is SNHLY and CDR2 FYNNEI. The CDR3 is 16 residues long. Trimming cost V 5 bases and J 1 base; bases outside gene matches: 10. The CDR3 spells CASSTRVASGSYEQYF. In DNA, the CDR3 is TGTGCCAGCAGTACGAGGGTGGCTAGCGGGTCCTACGAGCAGTACTTC.

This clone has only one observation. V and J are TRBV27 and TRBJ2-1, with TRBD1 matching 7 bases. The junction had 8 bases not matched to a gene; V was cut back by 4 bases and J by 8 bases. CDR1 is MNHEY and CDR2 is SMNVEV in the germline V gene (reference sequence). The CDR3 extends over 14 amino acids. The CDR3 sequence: CASSSRQGRHEQFF. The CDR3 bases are TGTGCCAGCAGTTCAAGACAGGGCAGGCATGAGCAGTTCTTC.

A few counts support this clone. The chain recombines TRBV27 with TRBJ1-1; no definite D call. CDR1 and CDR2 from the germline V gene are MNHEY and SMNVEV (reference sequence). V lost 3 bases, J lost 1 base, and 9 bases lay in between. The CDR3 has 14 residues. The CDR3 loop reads CASSFQDSNTEAFF. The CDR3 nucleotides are TGTGCCAGCAGTTTCCAGGACTCGAACACTGAAGCTTTCTTT.

This CDR3 reads CASSDPSLWQYF. The CDR3 DNA sequence: TGTGCCAGCAGTGATCCCTCCCTTTGGCAGTACTTC. J is TRBJ2-7 and V is TRBV6-1; the D is unclear. The CDR3 sequence is 12 residues long. Between the trimmed V and J ends, which lost 3 bases and 9 bases, there was a span of 12 bases. The germline gives CDR1 MNHNS, CDR2 SASEGT.

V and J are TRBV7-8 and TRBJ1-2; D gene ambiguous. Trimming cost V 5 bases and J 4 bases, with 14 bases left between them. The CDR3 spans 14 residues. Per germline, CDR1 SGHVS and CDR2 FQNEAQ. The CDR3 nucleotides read TGTGCCAGCAGCCCTGGAGAGGAACTCTATGGCTACACCTTC. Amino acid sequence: CASSPGEELYGYTF.